The present T cell receptor (beta chain) was sequenced within a study of human T cells and chemical hapten exposure. TCRdb called the RACE reads again in MiXCR, with one record for every CDR3 protein. This sample has about 69,000 distinct CDR3 sequences; over 9% occur once, and the top ten carry around 7%. This clonotype came up many times. Germline V gives CDR1 GTSNPN, CDR2 SVGIG (reference sequence). The V and J ends lost 6 bases and 8 bases respectively, with 16 bases between them. This CDR3 has 12 residues. Time point meaning: patch test 2, 6 weeks after DPC sensitization. As for treatment: therapeutic diphenylcyclopropenone sensitization with weekly scalp DPC.

J is TRBJ1-1 and V is TRBV30; D is possibly TRBD1 (5 bases). The sequencing here drew on whole blood, taken in connection with sensitization to the hapten diphenylcyclopropenone (DPC). The sequence was obtained from a woman between 50 and 59 years old with alopecia areata. Some clones in this sample may be carry-over from other donors' samples. CDR3 sequence reads: CACAPRGLEAFF. The CDR3 DNA reads TGTGCCTGCGCTCCCCGGGGGTTAGAAGCTTTCTTT.